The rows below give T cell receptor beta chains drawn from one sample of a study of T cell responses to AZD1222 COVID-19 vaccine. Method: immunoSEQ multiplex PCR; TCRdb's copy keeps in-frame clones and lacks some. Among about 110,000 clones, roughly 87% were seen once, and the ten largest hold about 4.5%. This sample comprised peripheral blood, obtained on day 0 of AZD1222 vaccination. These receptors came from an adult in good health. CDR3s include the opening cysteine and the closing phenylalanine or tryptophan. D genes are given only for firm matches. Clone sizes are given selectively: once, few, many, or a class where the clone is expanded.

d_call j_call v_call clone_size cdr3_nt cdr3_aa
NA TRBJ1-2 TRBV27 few TGTGCCAGCAGTTTATATACAGGGTCGGGGGGCTACACCTTC CASSLYTGSGGYTF
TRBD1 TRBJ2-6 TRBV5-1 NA TGCGCCAGCAGCTCCAGAGCTACAGGGGCTGGGGCCAACGTCCTGACTTTC CASSSRATGAGANVLTF
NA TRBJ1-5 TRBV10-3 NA TGTGCCATCAGTGGACGGCTAGGGCAGGGTCAGCCCCAGCATTTT CAISGRLGQGQPQHF
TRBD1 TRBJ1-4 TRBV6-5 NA TGTGCCAGCAGTTACAGGGGACAGGGAGTAGAAAAACTGTTTTTT CASSYRGQGVEKLFF
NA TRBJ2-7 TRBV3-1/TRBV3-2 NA TGTGCCAGCAGCTCCATCACCAGGGGTGAGCAGTACTTC CASSSITRGEQYF
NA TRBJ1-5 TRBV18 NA TGTGCCAGCTCACCCACTTATAGCAATCAGCCCCAGCATTTT CASSPTYSNQPQHF
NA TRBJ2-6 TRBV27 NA TGTGCCAGCAGTTCCTATGGGGCCAACGTCCTGACTTTC CASSSYGANVLTF
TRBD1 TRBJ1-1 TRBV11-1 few TGTGCCAGCAGCCCTTTTCAGGGGGCTAGGAACACTGAAGCTTTCTTT CASSPFQGARNTEAFF
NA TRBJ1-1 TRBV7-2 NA TGTGCCAGCAGCTATTACCCTGTCAGGGGCACTGAAGCTTTCTTT CASSYYPVRGTEAFF
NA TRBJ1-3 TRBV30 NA TGTGCCTGGACCTTAAGGGGCCCGGGAAACACCATATATTTT CAWTLRGPGNTIYF
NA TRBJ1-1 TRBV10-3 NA TGTGCCATCTATTCGGCGCGACAGCAAAACACTGAAGCTTTCTTT CAIYSARQQNTEAFF
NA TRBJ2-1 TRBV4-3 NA TGCGCCAGCAGCCAACTAGGAGGCGGTTCCTACAATGAGCAGTTCTTC CASSQLGGGSYNEQFF
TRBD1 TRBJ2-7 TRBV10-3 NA TGTGCCATCAGCCAGACAGGGGGAGGAGCCGAAGAGCAGTACTTC CAISQTGGGAEEQYF
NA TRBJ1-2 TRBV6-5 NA TGTGCCAGCCGGCCAGGACTAAACTATGGCTACACCTTC CASRPGLNYGYTF
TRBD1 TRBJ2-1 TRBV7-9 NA TGTGCCAGCAGCGGGACCGGGACAGAGTACAATGAGCAGTTCTTC CASSGTGTEYNEQFF
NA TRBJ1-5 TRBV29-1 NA TGCAGCGTTGCGTCTAGCAATCAGCCCCAGCATTTT CSVASSNQPQHF
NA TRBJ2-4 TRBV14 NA TGTGCCAGCAGCCAAGACTCTATGGCAGGGACCAAAAACATTCAGTACTTC CASSQDSMAGTKNIQYF
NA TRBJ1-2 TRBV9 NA TGTGCCAGCAGCGTTGCAGGAGCCAACTATGGCTACACCTTC CASSVAGANYGYTF
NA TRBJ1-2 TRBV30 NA TGTGCCTGGACACTTACCAAAGGGGGGACGGGCTTC CAWTLTKGGTGF
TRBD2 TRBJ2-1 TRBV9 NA TGTGCCAGCAGGGGAGGGCATGAGCAGTTCTTC CASRGGHEQFF
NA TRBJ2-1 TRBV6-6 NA TGTGCCAGCAGCCGACCCCGCAATGAGCAGTTCTTC CASSRPRNEQFF
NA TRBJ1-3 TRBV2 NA TGTGCCAGCAGTGAGGGCATTAGAAACACCATATATTTT CASSEGIRNTIYF
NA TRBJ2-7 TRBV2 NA TGTGCCAGCGCATTTGGGTCCGGGTACGAGCAGTACTTC CASAFGSGYEQYF
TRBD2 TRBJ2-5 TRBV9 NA TGTGCCAGCAGCGTAACCTGGCAGGCGGGGGGTGGATGGACCCAGTACTTC CASSVTWQAGGGWTQYF